Following are 14 T cell receptor beta chains from one sample sequenced in a study of blood T cell repertoires in COVID-19 (dated by TCRdb to about 2020). The receptor library was made with the immunoSEQ multiplex PCR assay. This immuneACCESS table, as held by TCRdb, lists in-frame sequences with V and J called but not all clones. Of the missing ones, under half trace to an unresolved V gene in checked studies; the others have no known cause. Across this sample there are tens of thousands of clones, with roughly 84% seen only once. The top ten constitute roughly 12% of the sample. The sequencing sample was made of peripheral blood. The receptor source for this set is a human donor in a cohort sampled during active COVID-19.

This chain joins TRBV6-1 and TRBJ2-5; D is unresolved. V was pared by 3 bases and J by 8 bases, with 13 bases between. CDR3 size: 13 residues. Looked up from germline, CDR1 is MNHNS and CDR2 is SASEGT. The CDR3 DNA sequence: TGTGCCAGCAGTGACCCCCCTGTATATACCCAGTACTTC. Its protein product is CASSDPPVYTQYF.

In the case of this clone: At one end the junction does not follow the germline gene, possibly because of a read error. V usage is TRBV6-5 and J usage is TRBJ2-7; 9 bases agree with TRBD1. The V gene's germline CDR1 is MNHEY and CDR2 SVGAGI. The CDR3 length is 11 residues. The CDR3 loop is CASFLGGQGRF. The CDR3 bases are TGTGCCAGCTTCTTAGGGGGACAGGGCCGATTT.

The CDR3 protein is CASIPQGAGNTIYF. The CDR3 DNA reads as TGTGCCAGTATTCCACAGGGGGCTGGAAACACCATATATTTT. The chain uses TRBV19 and TRBJ1-3; 8 positions match TRBD1. Germline V gives CDR1 LNHDA, CDR2 SQIVND (reference sequence). V gave up 7 bases and J gave up 2 bases; unmatched junction bases: 4. The length of the CDR3 is 14 residues.

This clone was observed once. The V and J genes are TRBV3-1 (or the pseudogene TRBV3-2) and TRBJ1-6; 7 bases agree with TRBD1. Germline CDR1 reads LGHDT; CDR2 reads YNNKEL (reference sequence). V lost 0 bases, J lost 0 bases, and 5 bases stayed unmatched. CDR3 length: 18 amino acids. The CDR3 DNA follows: TGTGCCAGCAGCCAAGAGATTGGGACAGTCTCCTATAATTCACCCCTCCACTTT. As protein: CASSQEIGTVSYNSPLHF.

The V gene is TRBV27, the J gene TRBJ1-2; D not certain. V was shortened by 5 bases and J by 1 base, with 17 bases between the two germline ends. There are 16 residues in the CDR3. Germline lookup yields CDR1 MNHEY and CDR2 SMNVEV (reference sequence). For the CDR3, the DNA is TGTGCCAGCAGTCCGCCGCCAGCGCTCCATAACTATGGCTACACCTTC. Translated: CASSPPPALHNYGYTF.

CDR3 amino acids: CASSQGAGVGYTF. CDR3 nucleotide sequence: TGTGCCAGCAGCCAGGGGGCAGGGGTAGGCTACACCTTC. The chain links TRBV7-9 to TRBJ1-2; 8 bases are shared with TRBD1. This CDR3 is built from 13 residues. Trimming took 5 bases from V and 8 from J; bases not matched to a gene: 7. Per the germline V gene, CDR1 is SEHNR and CDR2 is FQNEAQ (reference sequence).

V gene TRBV5-1 combines with J gene TRBJ2-3; 7 positions agree with TRBD2. The length of the CDR3 is 16 residues. V lost 0 bases and J lost 2; bases outside the gene matches: 6. Germline CDR1 and CDR2: SGHRS and YFSETQ. Here the CDR3 reads CASSLGPSGSTDTQYF. The CDR3 DNA sequence: TGCGCCAGCAGCTTGGGTCCTAGCGGTTCCACAGATACGCAGTATTTT.

This clone was seen a single time. A junction end diverges from the germline sequence, so it may reflect a read error. V and J are TRBV7-7 and TRBJ2-7; TRBD2 matches at 7 bases. This CDR3 region has 14 residues. The V gene's germline CDR1 is SSHAT and CDR2 FNYEAQ (reference sequence). CDR3 loop: CASSLAGGLERQYF. The CDR3 DNA reads as TGTGCTAGCAGCTTAGCAGGAGGACTAGAGAGGCAGTACTTC.

The V and J genes are TRBV5-1 and TRBJ2-7; 12 bases map to TRBD1. Germline assignment: CDR1 SGHRS and CDR2 YFSETQ. This CDR3 comprises 14 residues. Germline trimming cut 4 bases from V and 6 bases from J; bases unmatched to any gene: 5. The CDR3 is CASSQGTGGGEQYF. Written as DNA, the CDR3 is TGCGCCAGCAGCCAAGGGACAGGGGGCGGCGAGCAGTACTTC.

The chain recombines TRBV5-1 with TRBJ1-5, with TRBD1 matching over 8 bases. V lost 5 bases to trimming and J lost 4 bases; unmatched junction nucleotides: 8. The CDR3 has 15 residues. The germline gives CDR1 SGHRS, CDR2 YFSETQ. The DNA of the CDR3 is TGCGCCAGCAGATCCGGGACAGGAAGTAATCAGCCCCAGCATTTT. As protein: CASRSGTGSNQPQHF.

The chain is built from TRBV4-2 and TRBJ2-7; the D gene is possibly TRBD2 (6 bases). V dropped 0 bases and J dropped 2 bases, with 8 bases sitting between them. The germline V gene encodes CDR1 LGHNA and CDR2 YNFKEQ. This CDR3 contains 14 residues. CDR3 residues: CASSQEPGAYEQYF. The CDR3 DNA sequence: TGTGCCAGCAGCCAAGAACCGGGGGCCTACGAGCAGTACTTC.

The rearrangement uses TRBV11-2 and TRBJ2-5; weak D call: TRBD1 (6 bases). The CDR3 has 18 amino acids. The V and J ends lost 0 bases and 7 bases respectively, with 24 bases between them. Germline-derived CDR1 and CDR2 are SGHAT and FQNNGV. For the CDR3, the DNA is TGTGCCAGCAGCTTAGATCTAAGTGCCCCAGACCGAGGGGGGACCCAGTACTTC. Protein product: CASSLDLSAPDRGGTQYF.

Only a few counts were recorded for this clone. The chain combines TRBV7-9 with TRBJ1-6; 7 bases agree with TRBD1. Germline trimming cut 0 bases from V and 12 bases from J; bases unmatched to any gene: 5. The germline CDR1 and CDR2 sequences are SEHNR and FQNEAQ (reference sequence). CDR3 length: 14 residues. CDR3 sequence: CASSLALGGEPLHF. CDR3 bases: TGTGCCAGCAGCTTAGCGCTAGGGGGCGAACCCCTCCACTTT.

This rearrangement joins TRBV6-5 to TRBJ2-7; TRBD1 matches 9 bases. Looked up from germline, CDR1 is MNHEY and CDR2 is SVGAGI. The CDR3 spans 15 residues. V trimming: 6 bases; J trimming: 2 bases; junction bases outside the gene matches: 8. The CDR3 DNA reads TGTGCCAGCAGCGCACCGAGACAGGGGGCCTACGAGCAGTACTTC. Encoded protein: CASSAPRQGAYEQYF.